One sample yielded the 22 T cell receptor beta chains listed below, sequenced in a study of blood T cells in healthy people across ages. The authors ran a second PCR of roughly 6 to 12 cycles using a sample-barcoded 5' primer and a J-beta primer mix. Each CDR3 protein is one row after TCRdb ran MiXCR on the 5' RACE reads. The table shows 380,000 or so distinct CDR3 sequences, with about 49% occurring only once. Sequencing used blood. These receptors originate from a man in his sixties in good health.

The genes are TRBV27 and TRBJ1-1, with 9 bases aligning to TRBD1. J lost 1 base, V lost 5 bases, and 8 bases had no gene match. The CDR3 length is 16 residues. CDR1 and CDR2 from the germline V gene are MNHEY and SMNVEV (reference sequence). The CDR3 bases are TGTGCCAGCAGTCTATACCAGGACAGGGGGAACACTGAAGCTTTCTTT. Its translation: CASSLYQDRGNTEAFF.

This clonotype was seen a few times. This chain joins TRBV27 and TRBJ2-7; 7 bases line up with TRBD1. The junction had 9 bases not matched to a gene; V was cut back by 9 bases and J by 1 base. CDR1 is MNHEY, CDR2 SMNVEV, per germline (reference sequence). The length of the CDR3 is 14 residues. CDR3 protein: CASRDTGASYEQYF. DNA of the CDR3: TGTGCCAGTCGAGATACAGGGGCGTCCTACGAGCAGTACTTC.

This sequence joins TRBV7-3 and TRBJ2-3, with 8 bases that match TRBD2. The J segment lost 0 bases and the V segment lost 1 base, leaving 3 bases of the junction unmatched. The CDR3 consists of 16 residues. CDR1 and CDR2 from the germline V gene are SGHTA and FQGTGA. The CDR3 DNA is TGTGCCAGCAGCTTAAATGCGGGAGGAAGCACAGATACGCAGTATTTT. Translating it yields CASSLNAGGSTDTQYF. Using reference TRBV7-3 and TRBJ2-3 for the parts outside the CDR3, the full variable domain is GAGVSQTPSNKVTEKGKYVELRCDPISGHTALYWYRQSLGQGPEFLIYFQGTGAADDSGLPNDRFFAVRPEGSVSTLKIQRTERGDSAVYLCASSLNAGGSTDTQYFGPGTRLTVL.

The rearrangement uses TRBV9 and TRBJ2-3; 11 bases line up with TRBD2. Trimming took 3 bases from V and 2 from J; bases not matched to a gene: 8. The CDR3 runs 17 residues. Germline V gene lookup returns CDR1 SGDLS and CDR2 YYNGEE. CDR3 bases: TGTGCCAGCAGCGCCGGGTGGACTAGCGGGCCCACAGATACGCAGTATTTT. Translating gives CASSAGWTSGPTDTQYF. Supplemented by reference TRBV9 and TRBJ2-3, the full variable domain reads DSGVTQTPKHLITATGQRVTLRCSPRSGDLSVYWYQQSLDQGLQFLIQYYNGEERAKGNILERFSAQQFPDLHSELNLSSLELGDSALYFCASSAGWTSGPTDTQYFGPGTRLTVL.

The chain recombines TRBV20-1 with TRBJ2-3, with 8 bases aligning to TRBD1. V was clipped by 6 bases and J by 6 bases; unmatched bases: 11. The CDR3 is 14 residues long. CDR1 DFQATT and CDR2 SNEGSKA come from the germline V gene (reference sequence). The CDR3 DNA follows: TGCAGTGCCATGGACAGGGCCGGTGAGGATACGCAGTATTTT. Translated, it gives CSAMDRAGEDTQYF.

V usage is TRBV12-3 or TRBV12-4 and J usage is TRBJ1-5; the D is unclear. The V end lost 2 bases, the J end lost 2 bases, and 13 bases lay between the germline ends. This CDR3 is built from 16 residues. The CDR3 coding sequence is TGTGCCAGCAGTTTAAGGACTGGCAGGCGCAATCAGCCCCAGCATTTT. Protein: CASSLRTGRRNQPQHF.

This clonotype appeared a few times. V gene TRBV9 combines with J gene TRBJ2-5, with D possibly being TRBD2 (7 bases). TRBJ2-7 explains the end of the DNA better; the J call may be wrong. This CDR3 is 17 amino acids long. Germline CDR1 and CDR2: SGDLS and YYNGEE. In DNA, the CDR3 is TGTGCCAGCAGCGTAGCCTCTTCCCTGGCGGGGGCGAGCGAGCAGTACTTC. Amino acids: CASSVASSLAGASEQYF.

This clonotype was detected only a few times. The CDR3 region is CSARTGGPGANVLTF. DNA for the CDR3: TGCAGTGCCCGGACGGGAGGTCCTGGGGCCAACGTCCTGACTTTC. The chain joins TRBV20-1 to TRBJ2-6, with 7 bases lining up with TRBD2. J gave up 2 bases and V 6 bases, and 7 bases lay outside the gene matches. This CDR3 has 15 residues. The V gene's germline CDR1 is DFQATT and CDR2 SNEGSKA (reference sequence).

The J gene is TRBJ2-1, the V gene TRBV20-1; 8 bases line up with TRBD2. The CDR3 runs 13 residues. Germline V CDR1 and CDR2: DFQATT, SNEGSKA (reference sequence). V dropped 5 bases and J dropped 3; count of bases not matched to a gene: 3. CDR3 nucleotide sequence: TGCAGTGCTCTTAGCGGGGACTACAATGAGCAGTTCTTC. Translation: CSALSGDYNEQFF.

The J gene is TRBJ2-5, the V gene TRBV20-1, with unresolved D. V was trimmed by 0 bases and J by 5 bases, leaving 10 bases between them. The CDR3 covers 13 residues. From germline, CDR1 is DFQATT and CDR2 SNEGSKA (reference sequence). The CDR3 reads CSARDSRKETQYF. The CDR3 DNA reads as TGCAGTGCTAGAGATTCCAGAAAGGAGACCCAGTACTTC.

The V gene is TRBV20-1, the J gene TRBJ2-4; 7 nucleotides match TRBD2. The DNA matches TRBJ2-7 better at its end, which makes the J call doubtful. Germline lookup yields CDR1 DFQATT and CDR2 SNEGSKA (reference sequence). The CDR3 has 15 residues. The CDR3 sequence is CSARALQGGCLEQYF. The CDR3 nucleotides read TGCAGTGCTAGAGCCCTTCAGGGAGGGTGCCTCGAGCAGTACTTC.

With respect to this clonotype: Compared with germline, one end of the junction differs, possibly owing to a read error. The CDR3 here is CSASPFTDMQYF. CDR3 nucleotide sequence: TGCAGTGCTAGTCCCTTCACAGATATGCAGTATTTT. V usage is TRBV20-1 and J usage is TRBJ2-3; D gene ambiguous. This CDR3 contains 12 residues. The germline gives CDR1 DFQATT, CDR2 SNEGSKA (reference sequence).

This rearrangement joins TRBV7-2 to TRBJ2-3, with 10 nucleotides matching TRBD2. The CDR3 is made up of 15 amino acids. V gave up 7 bases and J gave up 8 bases; unmatched junction bases: 12. The germline gives CDR1 SGHTA, CDR2 FQGNSA. As DNA, the CDR3 is TGTGCCAGCACCACAATGCTAGCGGGAGCGGGTACGCAGTATTTT. It specifies CASTTMLAGAGTQYF.

J is TRBJ2-3 and V is TRBV3-1, with D tentatively TRBD2 (5 bases). Trimming left V 3 bases short and J 2 bases short, with 12 bases between. CDR1 and CDR2 (germline): LGHDT, YNNKEL (reference sequence). The CDR3 length is 15 residues. In DNA, the CDR3 is TGTGCCAGCAGCCATCTGCGGGTCTCCACAGATACGCAGTATTTT. Protein sequence: CASSHLRVSTDTQYF.

The rearrangement uses TRBV12-3 or TRBV12-4 and TRBJ1-1; D unclear. The CDR3 consists of 14 residues. V dropped 7 bases and J dropped 1 base, with 13 bases sitting between them. DNA of the CDR3: TGTGCCAGCACCCCTGGCAGTGGGAACACTGAAGCTTTCTTT. This gives the protein CASTPGSGNTEAFF.

The genes are TRBV6-6 and TRBJ2-7; 11 bases match TRBD1. V trimming: 5 bases; J trimming: 3 bases; junction bases outside the gene matches: 9. Germline values: CDR1 MNHNY, CDR2 SVGAGI (reference sequence). CDR3 length equals 16 residues. The CDR3 reads CASSRGGTGGIYEQYF. The CDR3, as DNA: TGTGCCAGCAGTAGGGGGGGGACAGGGGGAATCTACGAGCAGTACTTC.

This chain uses TRBV29-1 with TRBJ1-1; 8 bases agree with TRBD1. Germline loops: CDR1 SQVTM, CDR2 ANQGSEA. The CDR3 runs to 14 residues. V was pared by 5 bases and J by 3 bases, with 8 bases of the junction left unmatched. The CDR3 reads CSVSRTGRYTEAFF. The CDR3 nucleotides read TGCAGCGTTTCCCGGACAGGGCGCTACACTGAAGCTTTCTTT.

The V gene is TRBV9, the J gene TRBJ1-5; no clear D. Germline loops: CDR1 SGDLS, CDR2 YYNGEE. V was clipped by 6 bases and J by 2 bases, with 18 bases between them. The CDR3 covers 16 residues. CDR3 nucleotide sequence: TGTGCCAGCAACCGTCGGGGAAAGGAGGGCAATCAGCCCCAGCATTTT. Translating gives CASNRRGKEGNQPQHF.

Ten or more counts support this clonotype. The chain has TRBV3-1 and TRBJ2-7, with D possibly being TRBD2 (6 bases). V lost 0 bases and J lost 0, with 15 bases in between. Germline V gene lookup returns CDR1 LGHDT and CDR2 YNNKEL (reference sequence). The CDR3 has 17 residues. CDR3 in amino acids: CASSQEKSRRGSYEQYF. CDR3 sequence (DNA): TGTGCCAGCAGCCAAGAAAAGTCCCGGCGGGGCTCCTACGAGCAGTACTTC.

The CDR3 loop reads CASSLDRAEIYGYTF. CDR3 coding DNA: TGTGCCAGCAGCTTAGACAGGGCCGAAATCTATGGCTACACCTTC. The chain links TRBV7-2 to TRBJ1-2; weak D call: TRBD1 (6 bases). V was trimmed by 1 base and J by 4 bases, leaving 13 bases between them. The CDR3 covers 15 residues. Germline assignment: CDR1 SGHTA and CDR2 FQGNSA.

The chain uses TRBV12-1 and TRBJ2-7; the DNA was not used to check the table's D call, TRBD2. TRBV12-1 is given as a pseudogene. CDR3 length equals 15 residues. The CDR3 spells CASSLQREGSYEQYF. In DNA form, the CDR3 reads TGTGCCAGCAGCCTCCAGCGGGAGGGATCCTACGAGCAGTACTTC.

The chain joins TRBV29-1 to TRBJ2-7; 8 nucleotides agree with TRBD1. Trimming cost V 5 bases and J 9 bases; bases outside gene matches: 12. This CDR3 is 13 amino acids long. Germline V lookup: CDR1 SQVTM, CDR2 ANQGSEA. CDR3 bases: TGCAGCGTTTCCCCGGACAGGGCGAGTAGGCAGTACTTC. Its protein is CSVSPDRASRQYF.